This note documents a single T cell receptor beta chain sequence. Study processing details: The assay estimated nucleated cells by amplifying reference gene primers. Measured with immunoSEQ multiplex PCR; TCRdb has only the in-frame clones, and not every one. That table supplies the V and J calls and clone size; D and trimming were determined from the DNA. The table has some 340,000 clones, roughly nine tenths seen once. CDR3 length equals 13 residues. Germline CDR1 MNHEY, CDR2 SVGAGI. V was trimmed by 1 base and J by 8 bases, leaving 11 bases between them. The source of the sample is a study of blood T cell repertoires in COVID-19. Background on the study: COVID-19 samples, acute and convalescent, were from the United States, Italy and Spain.

This receptor was obtained from a young woman who had been exposed to COVID-19. The sequencing sample was made of PBMCs or T cells enriched from blood (not recorded which). The chain employs TRBV6-5 and TRBJ1-2; D might be TRBD1 (6 bases). The CDR3 coding sequence is TGTGCCAGCAGTTACTTCCAGGGGCGAGGCTACACCTTC. Translated: CASSYFQGRGYTF.